These 13 T cell receptor beta chains came from one sample sequenced in a study of spatial heterogeneity in lung cancer. MiXCR, run by TCRdb on the 5' RACE reads, gives a single entry per CDR3 protein. This sample has 3,000 or so distinct CDR3 sequences, with roughly 17% found just once. The time point here: sample taken at primary tumor resection. The sample consisted of normal lung tissue next to the tumor, taken at surgery. Receptor source: a female donor with early-stage non-small cell lung cancer.

The V call is TRBV6-1, the J call TRBJ2-1; D may be TRBD2 (6 bases). In germline, CDR1 is MNHNS, CDR2 SASEGT. This CDR3 has 14 amino acids. The ends were cut back, 3 bases at V and 9 bases at J, with 15 bases in the middle. The CDR3 sequence is CASSDLETSSEQFF. The CDR3 DNA sequence: TGTGCCAGCAGTGATCTGGAGACTAGTTCTGAGCAGTTCTTC.

Sample share makes this clonotype medium-sized (0.01 to 0.1%). The chain uses TRBV12-3 or TRBV12-4 and TRBJ1-2, with D possibly matching TRBD1 (5 bases). V lost 0 bases to trimming and J lost 4 bases, with 12 bases between them. The CDR3 totals 15 residues. The CDR3 loop is CASSLARQPIYGYTF. The CDR3 DNA is TGTGCCAGCAGTTTAGCGCGACAGCCGATCTATGGCTACACCTTC.

By its share, this clonotype is medium-sized. The chain couples TRBV4-1 to TRBJ2-1; 9 nucleotides agree with TRBD1. The CDR3 is made up of 14 amino acids. CDR1 and CDR2 from the germline V gene are MGHRA and YSYEKL. V was clipped by 1 base and J by 9 bases; unmatched bases: 4. The CDR3 bases are TGCGCCAGCAGCCAAGTACAGGGGGCGGTTGAGCAGTTCTTC. It encodes CASSQVQGAVEQFF.

This clonotype is medium-sized in the sample. V is TRBV25-1 and J is TRBJ2-7; no clear D. CDR1 is MGHDK and CDR2 is SYGVNS in the germline V gene. Trimming removed 7 bases at V and 7 bases at J, with 20 bases between. The CDR3 totals 14 residues. Here the CDR3 DNA reads TGTGCCAGCAAGAACGACAACCAGCTCGGGGAGCAGTACTTC. Residues: CASKNDNQLGEQYF.

The rearrangement joins TRBV7-8 to TRBJ2-3; D may correspond to TRBD1 or TRBD2 (6 bases each). Germline CDR1 and CDR2: SGHVS and FQNEAQ. Trimming stripped 7 bases from V and 3 bases from J, with 11 bases between. The CDR3 extends over 13 amino acids. This chain's CDR3 is CASNRGETDTQYF. The CDR3 DNA sequence: TGTGCCAGCAATAGGGGGGAGACAGATACGCAGTATTTT.

This clonotype occurred a few times. The rearrangement joins TRBV12-3 or TRBV12-4 to TRBJ1-6; D not certain. V shed 6 bases and J shed 13 bases, with 22 bases lying between them. The CDR3 has 15 residues. The CDR3 DNA reads as TGTGCCAGCAGCCAACAGACCTCTCCCATCTCTCCCCTCCACTTT. This gives the protein CASSQQTSPISPLHF.

The sample holds a few counts of this clonotype. CDR3 in amino acids: CASCPFLNYEQYF. The CDR3 DNA sequence: TGTGCCAGCTGCCCCTTTCTTAACTACGAGCAGTACTTC. The chain links TRBV6-1 to TRBJ2-7; D unresolved. Germline V gives CDR1 MNHNS, CDR2 SASEGT. The V gene lost 8 bases and the J gene lost 3 bases, with 14 bases spanning the gap. The CDR3 extends over 13 amino acids.

Relative to its sample, this clonotype is medium-sized. This rearrangement joins TRBV19 to TRBJ2-4; tentative D call: TRBD2 (5 bases). The CDR3 loop spans 16 amino acids. V lost 6 bases and J lost 0, with 15 bases in between. Germline CDR1 and CDR2: LNHDA and SQIVND (reference sequence). The CDR3 here is CASSGMPPLAKNIQYF. The CDR3 DNA follows: TGTGCCAGTAGCGGGATGCCGCCCCTAGCCAAAAACATTCAGTACTTC. The variable domain in full, completed from reference TRBV19 and TRBJ2-4, reads DGGITQSPKYLFRKEGQNVTLSCEQNLNHDAMYWYRQDPGQGLRLIYYSQIVNDFQKGDIAEGYSVSREKKESFPLTVTSAQKNPTAFYLCASSGMPPLAKNIQYFGAGTRLSVL.

By share, this clonotype counts as medium-sized. This chain uses TRBV30 with TRBJ1-2, with D possibly TRBD1 on 6 matching bases. V was pared by 4 bases and J by 5 bases, with 17 bases between. The CDR3 is made up of 14 amino acids. The germline gives CDR1 GTSNPN, CDR2 SVGIG (reference sequence). The CDR3 is CAWTHTGMRYGYTF. The CDR3 DNA sequence: TGTGCCTGGACCCATACAGGGATGCGATATGGCTACACCTTC.

This clonotype appeared many times. The genes are TRBV18 and TRBJ2-2; D remains unclear. V was shortened by 5 bases and J by 4 bases, with 5 bases between the two germline ends. Germline assignment: CDR1 KGHSH and CDR2 LQKENI. The CDR3 contains 12 residues. The CDR3 region has the DNA TGTGCCAGCTCAAGGGCCACCGGGGAGCTGTTTTTT. Translation: CASSRATGELFF.

This clonotype is labeled as large. This chain joins TRBV19 and TRBJ2-1, with 15 bases fitting TRBD2. CDR1 is LNHDA, CDR2 SQIVND, per germline (reference sequence). The CDR3 has 16 amino acids. V was clipped by 6 bases and J by 8 bases; unmatched bases: 8. The DNA for the CDR3 is TGTGCCAGTAGCCCCCAGGGACTAGCGGGAGGCTATGAGCAGTTCTTC. Translating gives CASSPQGLAGGYEQFF.

This clonotype is medium-sized within its sample. The rearrangement joins TRBV10-3 to TRBJ1-6, with D perhaps TRBD1 (6 bases). The CDR3 is 14 amino acids. The V gene lost 6 bases and the J gene lost 10 bases, with 16 bases spanning the gap. Germline CDR1 ENHRY, CDR2 SYGVKD. Here the CDR3 DNA reads TGTGCCATCAGCGCGGTACAGGGCTCCTCACCCCTCCACTTT. It codes for CAISAVQGSSPLHF.

The chain has TRBV2 and TRBJ2-5; D uncertain. The CDR3 sequence is 12 residues long. Trimming left V 6 bases short and J 3 bases short, with 8 bases between. Per germline, CDR1 SNHLY and CDR2 FYNNEI. The DNA of the CDR3 is TGTGCCAGCAGCTTTACGGAAGAGACCCAGTACTTC. It is translated as CASSFTEETQYF.